The clone carrying this TCR gamma chain was picked up a small number of times. Antigen specificity is unknown. The record originates from a study of Vδ1+ human thymocytes. The study, taken as a whole, reports: In the thymus, TRG and TRD repertoires looked highly polyclonal with Gaussian CDR3 lengths.

Between roughly 98% and 99.6% of sorted thymocytes were Vdelta1+. RNA was extracted from the cells and then reverse transcribed. Multiplex PCR used pooled V-gene forward primers and a constant-region reverse primer to amplify CDR3s. TCRdb reanalysed the multiplex PCR reads via CATT. The sample carries 20,000 to 25,000 gamma-chain clones, roughly 15% recorded once. The V segment lost 5 bases and the J segment 7 bases; nucleotides outside the gene matches: 11. This CDR3 contains 13 residues. Germline loops: CDR1 VINAFY, CDR2 YDVSNSKD. Sequencing was done on a sample of Vdelta1+ gamma-delta thymocytes from the thymus. Sample subset: FACS-sorted CD3+ TCRalphabeta- TCRVdelta1+ TCRVdelta2- thymocytes. The chain couples TRGV5 to TRGJ1 or TRGJ2. This clonotype was sampled from a child younger than two who had congenital heart surgery. Written as DNA, the CDR3 is TGTGCCACCTGGGCCCAAAAGAGATATAAGAAACTCTTT. Translation gives CATWAQKRYKKLF.